Listed below are T cell receptor beta chains from one sample, sequenced in a study of CD8 T cells in Susac syndrome. TCRdb fed the immunoSEQ multiplex PCR reads into MiXCR, producing one record per CDR3 protein. The sample has 50,000 or so distinct CDR3 sequences; 93% are singletons. Sequenced sample: CD8+ T cells from PBMCs. Source of these receptors: a human donor in good health. Each CDR3 is given with its conserved first and last residue. Each record gives: V gene, clone size, D gene, J gene, CDR3 DNA, CDR3 protein. The D gene is left open where the match is weak. The size entry is marked missing in some rows and otherwise reads once, few, many or a size class.

V: TRBV19
size: NA
D: NA
J: TRBJ1-1
DNA: TGTGCCAGTATCGACGGGAACACTGAAGCTTTCTTT
CDR3: CASIDGNTEAFF

V: TRBV27
size: NA
D: NA
J: TRBJ2-1
DNA: TGTGCCAGCAGTTTATCTGGAGTGGCGGGCAATGAGCAGTTCTTC
CDR3: CASSLSGVAGNEQFF

V: TRBV15
size: NA
D: NA
J: TRBJ2-2
DNA: TGTGCCACCAGGCCGACCGAGATCTACCCCGGGGAGCTGTTTTTT
CDR3: CATRPTEIYPGELFF

V: TRBV5-1
size: NA
D: NA
J: TRBJ2-7
DNA: TGCGCCAGCAGCTTGAGCGGGTTGAGGGAGATATTCTCCTACGAGCAGTACTTC
CDR3: CASSLSGLREIFSYEQYF

V: TRBV11-2
size: NA
D: NA
J: TRBJ2-5
DNA: TGTGCCAGCAGCTTAGCGAGCGAAACTCAGCTATATATACAAGAGACCCAGTACTTC
CDR3: CASSLASETQLYIQETQYF

V: TRBV29-1
size: NA
D: NA
J: TRBJ1-5
DNA: TGCAGCGTCGGGACGGGTGCGGAGCCCCAGCATTTT
CDR3: CSVGTGAEPQHF

V: TRBV19
size: NA
D: NA
J: TRBJ2-5
DNA: TGTGCCAGTAGTATGTCGGCCTCTGGAGGAGAGACCCAGTACTTC
CDR3: CASSMSASGGETQYF

V: TRBV11-2
size: NA
D: NA
J: TRBJ1-3
DNA: TGTGCCAGCAGCTTAGTGGGGTTCGGCGTTCGCGACACCATATATTTT
CDR3: CASSLVGFGVRDTIYF

V: TRBV12-3/TRBV12-4
size: NA
D: NA
J: TRBJ2-7
DNA: TGTGCCAGCAGTTCCTCTAGCGCAACCTACGAGCAGTACTTC
CDR3: CASSSSSATYEQYF

V: TRBV27
size: NA
D: TRBD1
J: TRBJ2-7
DNA: TGTGCCAGCAGTTTACGGGGACAGGGTGCCTACGAGCAGTACTTC
CDR3: CASSLRGQGAYEQYF

V: TRBV20-1
size: NA
D: TRBD2
J: TRBJ2-7
DNA: TGCAGTGCCAGGTTGGGACTAGTGACGCACGAGCAGTACTTC
CDR3: CSARLGLVTHEQYF

V: TRBV5-1
size: NA
D: NA
J: TRBJ2-5
DNA: TGCGCCAGCAGGAGGGGGGAGACCCAGTACTTC
CDR3: CASRRGETQYF

V: TRBV2
size: NA
D: NA
J: TRBJ2-5
DNA: TGTGCCAGCAGTGGGGTGGGAGAGACCCAGTACTTC
CDR3: CASSGVGETQYF

V: TRBV2
size: NA
D: NA
J: TRBJ2-7
DNA: TGTGCCAGCAGTGATGCTGGACTTCTTTACGAGCAGTACTTC
CDR3: CASSDAGLLYEQYF

V: TRBV28
size: NA
D: TRBD2
J: TRBJ2-3
DNA: TGTGCCAGCAGTTTAAGACTAGCGGGAGGCCCCCCGCACACAGATACGCAGTATTTT
CDR3: CASSLRLAGGPPHTDTQYF

V: TRBV29-1
size: NA
D: NA
J: TRBJ1-1
DNA: TGCAGCGTTGAAAAGGTCGGGGGTAAAGCTTTCTTT
CDR3: CSVEKVGGKAFF

V: TRBV11-2
size: NA
D: NA
J: TRBJ2-7
DNA: TGTGCCAGCAGCCCGGAGGGCCCCTTGTACGAGCAGTACTTC
CDR3: CASSPEGPLYEQYF

V: TRBV30
size: NA
D: NA
J: TRBJ1-2
DNA: TGTGCCTCACGGACTTATGGCTACACCTTC
CDR3: CASRTYGYTF

V: TRBV29-1
size: NA
D: NA
J: TRBJ2-7
DNA: TGCAGCGTTGTCGCCCCAGGATCTCTTTCCTACGAGCAGTACTTC
CDR3: CSVVAPGSLSYEQYF

V: TRBV5-6
size: NA
D: TRBD1
J: TRBJ2-6
DNA: TGTGCCAGCAGCCTGGGGACAGGGGCCTGGGCCAACGTCCTGACTTTC
CDR3: CASSLGTGAWANVLTF

V: TRBV28
size: NA
D: TRBD2
J: TRBJ2-1
DNA: TGTGCCAGCAGTCTGGGACTAGCGGGGTACAATGAGCAGTTCTTC
CDR3: CASSLGLAGYNEQFF

V: TRBV28
size: NA
D: NA
J: TRBJ1-5
DNA: TGTGCCAGCAGTCGAAGAGGGAGCAATCAGCCCCAGCATTTT
CDR3: CASSRRGSNQPQHF

V: TRBV5-1
size: NA
D: TRBD2
J: TRBJ2-1
DNA: TGCGCCAGCAGCTTGGAACTAGCGGGTTCCTTCTCCTACAATGAGCAGTTCTTC
CDR3: CASSLELAGSFSYNEQFF

V: TRBV7-6
size: once
D: NA
J: TRBJ2-7
DNA: TGTGCCAGCAGCTCTAGTGGGGGCGAGCAGTACTTC
CDR3: CASSSSGGEQYF

V: TRBV29-1
size: once
D: TRBD2
J: TRBJ2-5
DNA: TGCAGCGTTGAAGGGGGGAGGGCAGAAGAGACCCAGTACTTC
CDR3: CSVEGGRAEETQYF

V: TRBV28
size: once
D: NA
J: TRBJ2-7
DNA: TGTGCCAGCAAGGTAGCGATAGACTACGAGCAGTACTTC
CDR3: CASKVAIDYEQYF

V: TRBV2
size: NA
D: TRBD1
J: TRBJ2-7
DNA: TGTGCCAGCACTCCCGGGACAGGGGGCCTCTACGAGCAGTACTTC
CDR3: CASTPGTGGLYEQYF

V: TRBV7-8
size: NA
D: NA
J: TRBJ2-5
DNA: TGTGCCAGCAGCTTAGTACGGCAAGAGACCCAGTACTTC
CDR3: CASSLVRQETQYF

V: TRBV5-4
size: NA
D: NA
J: TRBJ1-1
DNA: TGTGCCAGCAGCCCCCCCGGGTTCTACATGAACACTGAAGCTTTCTTT
CDR3: CASSPPGFYMNTEAFF

V: TRBV5-1
size: NA
D: NA
J: TRBJ1-1
DNA: TGCGCCAGCAGCTTGGAAGCAGGGTTAAACACTGAAGCTTTCTTT
CDR3: CASSLEAGLNTEAFF

V: TRBV20-1
size: NA
D: NA
J: TRBJ2-2
DNA: TGCAGTGCTAGAGATCGTGGGAACACCGGGGAGCTGTTTTTT
CDR3: CSARDRGNTGELFF

V: TRBV28
size: NA
D: NA
J: TRBJ2-7
DNA: TGTGCCAGCAGTTTAAACTGGGGCAGGTCGTACGAGCAGTACTTC
CDR3: CASSLNWGRSYEQYF

V: TRBV11-3
size: NA
D: TRBD1
J: TRBJ2-7
DNA: TGTGCCAGCAGCTACGGGACAGGGTCCGAGCAGTACTTC
CDR3: CASSYGTGSEQYF

V: TRBV9
size: NA
D: TRBD1
J: TRBJ1-2
DNA: TGTGCCAGCAGCGCGCCTCGACAGGGAATCTATGGCTACACCTTC
CDR3: CASSAPRQGIYGYTF

V: TRBV28
size: NA
D: NA
J: TRBJ1-2
DNA: TGTGCCAGCATAGGGGGGGGTTGGTACTATGGCTACACCTTC
CDR3: CASIGGGWYYGYTF

V: TRBV9
size: NA
D: TRBD1
J: TRBJ2-1
DNA: TGTGCCTGGCCACAGGCTTCTACCCCTCCACTAGGGACAGGGGAGGGTGAGCAGTTCTTC
CDR3: CAWPQASTPPLGTGEGEQFF

V: TRBV5-1
size: NA
D: TRBD1
J: TRBJ2-7
DNA: TGCGCCAGCAGCTTGGTGGCAGGGGGCTCGTCCGAGCAGTACTTC
CDR3: CASSLVAGGSSEQYF

V: TRBV6-6
size: NA
D: NA
J: TRBJ2-7
DNA: TGTGCCAGCGACCTGGCGGGCGAGCAGTACTTC
CDR3: CASDLAGEQYF

V: TRBV7-8
size: NA
D: NA
J: TRBJ2-1
DNA: TGTGCCAGCAGCTTAGTATCGGTCTATTACAATGAGCAGTTCTTC
CDR3: CASSLVSVYYNEQFF

V: TRBV19
size: few
D: NA
J: TRBJ2-7
DNA: TGTGCCAGTAGTCCGTGGGACGGCTCCTACGAGCAGTACTTC
CDR3: CASSPWDGSYEQYF

V: TRBV27
size: NA
D: NA
J: TRBJ2-7
DNA: TGTGCCAGCAGTTTATCCCTGTCCTACGAGCAGTACTTC
CDR3: CASSLSLSYEQYF

V: TRBV13
size: NA
D: TRBD2
J: TRBJ2-3
DNA: TGTGCCAGCAGCTTAGGCCTAGCGGGAGCCGCAGATACGCAGTATTTT
CDR3: CASSLGLAGAADTQYF

V: TRBV19
size: NA
D: NA
J: TRBJ2-7
DNA: TGTGCCAGTAGTATAGGAGCGTCGGGTGGGGACTACGAGCAGTACTTC
CDR3: CASSIGASGGDYEQYF

V: TRBV6-1
size: once
D: NA
J: TRBJ2-7
DNA: TGTGCCAGCGTCGTAAGAACCGGGAATGAAGGAGGTTTTAGCTACGAGCAGTACTTC
CDR3: CASVVRTGNEGGFSYEQYF

V: TRBV5-1
size: NA
D: TRBD2
J: TRBJ2-7
DNA: TGCGCCAGCAGCTTGTCCACTAGCGGGAGCTACGAGCAGTACTTC
CDR3: CASSLSTSGSYEQYF

V: TRBV28
size: NA
D: TRBD2
J: TRBJ2-5
DNA: TGTGCCAGCAGTTTGGGGCAGACCGGGACTAGCGGGAAAGAGACCCAGTACTTC
CDR3: CASSLGQTGTSGKETQYF

V: TRBV4-2
size: NA
D: TRBD1
J: TRBJ2-5
DNA: TGTGCCAGCAGCCAAGATCGAGGGACAGTCTCGGGGACCCAGTACTTC
CDR3: CASSQDRGTVSGTQYF

V: TRBV27
size: NA
D: NA
J: TRBJ2-3
DNA: TGTGCCAGCAGTTTCCACCACAGCACAGATACGCAGTATTTT
CDR3: CASSFHHSTDTQYF

V: TRBV29-1
size: NA
D: NA
J: TRBJ1-2
DNA: TGCAGCGTTCCAGGACACCATCCCAACTATGGCTACACCTTC
CDR3: CSVPGHHPNYGYTF

V: TRBV2
size: NA
D: NA
J: TRBJ2-1
DNA: TGTGCCAGCAGTGAAGGGGGTGGCGTAAATGAGCAGTTCTTC
CDR3: CASSEGGGVNEQFF

V: TRBV7-9
size: NA
D: TRBD1
J: TRBJ2-7
DNA: TGTGCCAGCAGCCCACGGACAGGTTCCTACGAGCAGTACTTC
CDR3: CASSPRTGSYEQYF

V: TRBV9
size: NA
D: NA
J: TRBJ1-1
DNA: TGTGCCAGCAGCGTGGGTGATGTCACTGAAGCTTTCTTT
CDR3: CASSVGDVTEAFF

V: TRBV27
size: NA
D: TRBD1
J: TRBJ2-7
DNA: TGTGCCAGCAGTTTAGGGACAGTATTTACCTACGAGCAGTACTTC
CDR3: CASSLGTVFTYEQYF

V: TRBV24-1
size: NA
D: NA
J: TRBJ2-1
DNA: TGTGCCACCAGTGATCTTCCAGGCGGCGACCTGCAGTTCTTC
CDR3: CATSDLPGGDLQFF

V: TRBV12-3/TRBV12-4
size: NA
D: NA
J: TRBJ1-5
DNA: TGTGCCAGCAGTGCACCAGGGGTTCAGCCCCAGCATTTT
CDR3: CASSAPGVQPQHF

V: TRBV6-1
size: once
D: TRBD2
J: TRBJ2-2
DNA: TGTGCCAGCAGTCCGTCGACTAGCGGGACCTTCACCGGGGAGCTGTTTTTT
CDR3: CASSPSTSGTFTGELFF